A single T cell receptor beta chain is shown here with its context. Its specificity is not known. The data belong to a study of shared clonotypes between healthy human individuals. In the study overall: The study used three CD4 naive, three CD4 memory, two CD8 naive and one CD8 memory plate per donor.

Clones were sequenced by immunoSEQ multiplex PCR, and TCRdb holds only the in-frame ones, with some missing. In the table there are about 1.1 million clones, roughly 80% of which are singletons. Study-wide findings and caveats: The expectation was that sequencing depth would affect clonotype sharing among donors.

This sequence originates from a man in his late teens or twenties in good health. Some clones in this sample may be carry-over from other donors' samples. The sequenced material came from memory CD4+ T cells from PBMCs. The subset denotes: CD45RA-negative fraction.

The CDR3 sequence: CASSPPQVSYGYTF. Here the CDR3 DNA reads TGTGCCAGCTCACCGCCCCAAGTTAGCTATGGCTACACCTTC. The gene calls are TRBV18 and TRBJ1-2; D is uncertain. The V gene lost 3 bases and the J gene lost 4 bases, with 12 bases spanning the gap. The CDR3 totals 14 residues. CDR1 and CDR2 from the germline V gene are KGHSH and LQKENI. Variable domain in full (rest from reference TRBV18 and TRBJ1-2): NAGVMQNPRHLVRRRGQEARLRCSPMKGHSHVYWYRQLPEEGLKFMVYLQKENIIDESGMPKERFSAEFPKEGPSILRIQQVVRGDSAAYFCASSPPQVSYGYTFGSGTRLTVV.